This T cell receptor beta chain was obtained from a study of cytomegalovirus exposure and HLA in healthy donors. Findings of the study overall: What a later analysis showed was that several of the most significant clusters appeared linked to common viral pathogens. In vitro assays verified that a few CMV-associated chains recognized CMV antigens specifically. As a later analysis showed, a missense DCLRE1C variant was linked to trimming of TCR beta V- and J-genes.

Concerning this clone itself: What it recognizes is unknown.

With V trimmed by 4 bases and J by 5 bases, 8 bases remained unmatched. The CDR3 contains 15 residues. Germline CDR1 SNHLY, CDR2 FYNNEI. PCR used 60 Vbeta primers and 13 Jbeta primers. Libraries were prepared by immunoSEQ multiplex PCR; TCRdb keeps only in-frame clonotypes and omits some of them. The sample shows some 90,000 clones, 55% to 75% of them seen only once. The sequencing input was PBMCs. This clonotype originated in a man aged 45-60 years in good health and CMV-seronegative. The chain carries TRBV2 and TRBJ1-5; 7 positions match TRBD1. The CDR3: CASSVGQGVHQPQHF. DNA of the CDR3: TGTGCCAGCAGTGTGGGCCAGGGGGTCCATCAGCCCCAGCATTTT.